The present entry profiles one TCR beta chain with its context. Per the germline V gene, CDR1 is MNHNS and CDR2 is SASEGT. The CDR3 has 14 residues. V lost 7 bases and J lost 5, with 17 bases in between. PCR used 60 Vbeta primers and 13 Jbeta primers. Profiled with immunoSEQ multiplex PCR; TCRdb holds only in-frame clones, not every one. Counted here are around 190,000 clones, roughly four fifths occurring once; the ten biggest clones make up 3% to 4%. The sample comes from a study of cytomegalovirus exposure and HLA in healthy donors. The specimen was PBMCs. The source of this sequence is a woman aged 30 to 39 in good health and CMV-seropositive. This sequence joins TRBV6-1 and TRBJ1-1; D may be TRBD1 (5 bases). The CDR3 sequence is CASNPMGGGTEAFF. The CDR3 DNA reads as TGTGCCAGCAACCCGATGGGGGGGGGTACTGAAGCTTTCTTT.